Listed below are T cell receptor beta chains from one sample, sequenced in a study of blood T cells in healthy people across ages. TCRdb reprocessed the 5' RACE reads via MiXCR and lists one record per CDR3 protein. The repertoire has about 1.4 million distinct CDR3 sequences, approximately 59% of them found once; the top ten carry under 8.5%. Sequencing was carried out using blood. The receptors shown here come from a man younger than 30 in good health. CDR3s include the opening cysteine and the closing phenylalanine or tryptophan. The order of the fields is J gene, V gene, CDR3 protein.

TRBJ1-2 | TRBV5-1 | CASSWGPGDAGYTF
TRBJ2-7 | TRBV4-2 | CASSPPGLATLYEQYF
TRBJ2-7 | TRBV12-3/TRBV12-4 | CASSLVGSGKYYEQYF
TRBJ2-5 | TRBV6-1 | CASRALDYNEQYF
NA | TRBV29-1 | CSVALAGNNGQYF
NA | TRBV6-5 | CASSYGQIQSYEQYF
TRBJ1-2 | TRBV7-9 | CASSFEPTRGYGYTF
TRBJ1-5 | TRBV4-1 | CASADLAYSDQPQHF
TRBJ2-7 | TRBV28 | CASSSPGQGNYEQYF
TRBJ2-7 | TRBV20-1 | CSQRGSGSYEQYF
TRBJ2-4 | TRBV4-1 | CASSQGSNIQYF
TRBJ2-7 | TRBV4-3 | CASSQDLGGEQYF
TRBJ2-1 | TRBV14 | CASSYGLSLIYNEQFF
TRBJ2-3 | TRBV20-1 | CSARVEGWNTDTQYF
TRBJ1-1 | TRBV5-5 | CASSLLDRVNTEAFF
NA | TRBV6-2/TRBV6-3 | CASRPARGSNEQYF
TRBJ2-2 | TRBV6-5 | CASSYARGEGTGELFF
TRBJ2-1 | TRBV12-3/TRBV12-4 | CASSLPRSEQFF
TRBJ2-3 | TRBV25-1 | CASSLGNGGSTDTQYF
TRBJ2-1 | TRBV12-3/TRBV12-4 | CASSLALPKNEQFF
TRBJ2-7 | TRBV4-2 | CASSNTKTGPFGEQYF
TRBJ2-5 | TRBV6-2/TRBV6-3 | CASTYTTFGTKETQYF
TRBJ1-3 | TRBV29-1 | CSGVGSSGNTIYF
TRBJ2-5 | TRBV18 | CASSPEGSSQETQYF
NA | TRBV7-2 | CASSVARAGDIQYF
NA | TRBV27 | CASSFRGPTHEQYF
NA | TRBV29-1 | CSFEIGEPISGETQYF
TRBJ2-1 | TRBV4-3 | CASSQDRRSAPEQFF
TRBJ2-7 | TRBV27 | CASSFTSKATDEQYF
TRBJ2-3 | TRBV11-3 | CASSLVAASTDTQYF
TRBJ2-2 | TRBV20-1 | CSAPHTLVLPNTGELFF
TRBJ2-5 | TRBV4-3 | CASSRDGTTEETQYF
TRBJ2-3 | TRBV18 | CASPKDERPDTQYF
TRBJ1-5 | TRBV12-5 | CASGLWDRAHQPQHF
TRBJ2-1 | TRBV7-2 | CASRGGVRSSYNEQFF
TRBJ2-5 | TRBV6-5 | CASSYSGGYETQYF
NA | TRBV27 | CASSYLAGGYNEQYF
TRBJ2-5 | TRBV24-1 | CATSESGAAVQETQYF
TRBJ2-5 | TRBV29-1 | CSVEVSSQETQYF
TRBJ1-2 | TRBV28 | CASSYDSYGYTF
TRBJ2-7 | TRBV12-3/TRBV12-4 | CASSIGLAGAAEIQYF
TRBJ1-1 | TRBV25-1 | CASSEVGVNTEAFF
TRBJ2-5 | TRBV4-2 | CASSFPDEGETQYF
TRBJ1-6 | TRBV25-1 | CASHRANSPLHF
TRBJ2-1 | TRBV10-3 | CAIAGTHLEEQFF
TRBJ1-1 | TRBV20-1 | CSARDRMGRQEAFF
TRBJ1-5 | TRBV7-9 | CASSQRTEGQPQHF
TRBJ2-1 | TRBV29-1 | CSVAHNLYNEQFF
NA | TRBV20-1 | CSAPSGGSMYEQYF
TRBJ2-5 | TRBV7-9 | CASTNLIETQYF
TRBJ1-3 | TRBV20-1 | CSAPQTGTGAYTIYF
TRBJ2-7 | TRBV6-2/TRBV6-3 | CASSNIRGQEVYEQYF
TRBJ2-1 | TRBV5-1 | CASSYQLTSGALLYNEQFF
TRBJ2-3 | TRBV29-1 | CSAQLTGTDTQYF
TRBJ2-7 | TRBV6-2/TRBV6-3 | CASRAGLAAEQYF
TRBJ1-5 | TRBV12-3/TRBV12-4 | CASTHRARQPQHF
TRBJ2-3 | TRBV7-9 | CASSLAELSTDTQYF